This T cell receptor beta chain was recorded in a study of cytomegalovirus exposure and HLA in healthy donors. Study-wide points: Researchers catalogued roughly 170 TCR beta chains as cytomegalovirus-associated. Segments of the TCR beta V type were, in most cases, productive about 90% or about 30% of the time in an earlier analysis. In a later analysis, specific HLA alleles were associated with some 16,000 TCR beta sequences at a 0.05 false discovery rate. Sequencing depth across donors, presence/absence analyses assumed, was roughly uniform.

Remarks on this clone: What it binds is unknown.

In the PCR, 60 Vbeta and 13 Jbeta primers were used. Sequencing used immunoSEQ multiplex PCR; TCRdb keeps in-frame clones, though not all of them. The sample lists approximately 190,000 clones, around 85% seen once, with 6.3% in the top ten. This CDR3 has 13 residues. Germline loops: CDR1 MDHEN, CDR2 SYDVKM. Deletions cut 6 bases from V and 7 bases from J, with 15 bases between. Sequencing was done on a sample of PBMCs. The clonotype was recovered from a middle-aged man in good health and CMV-seropositive. This chain joins TRBV28 and TRBJ1-2; D is possibly TRBD1 (5 bases). In DNA form, the CDR3 reads TGTGCCAGCAGCCCCCAAGGGGTGTTTGGCTACACCTTC. Protein product: CASSPQGVFGYTF.